The sequence of this T cell receptor beta chain was determined in a study of blood T cell repertoires in COVID-19. Study details: Collection of acute and convalescent COVID-19 samples took place in the United States, Italy and Spain. T cells, B-cell-depleted T cells, or PBMCs provided the cDNA or gDNA that served as material.

How the authors handled the data: Estimated nucleated cell counts came from reference gene primer amplification. Assay used: immunoSEQ multiplex PCR; TCRdb lists only in-frame clones, some missing. D and trimming come from the DNA, and the V and J calls and clone size come from that table. Among tens of thousands of clones listed, around 89% were seen once. This clone has only one observation. CDR3 size: 14 residues. After removal of 4 bases from V and 2 bases from J, the junction contained 3 bases not matched to a gene. The V gene's germline CDR1 is ENHRY and CDR2 SYGVKD. This TCR was recovered from an older man with acute or convalescent COVID-19. Sequenced material: peripheral blood. The gene calls are TRBV10-3 and TRBJ2-7; TRBD1 agrees at 9 bases. In nucleotides, the CDR3 is TGTGCCATCAGTGTGGGGACAGGGACCTACGAGCAGTACTTC. Protein sequence: CAISVGTGTYEQYF.